This T cell receptor (beta chain) was recovered during a study of blood T cell repertoires in COVID-19. CDR3 length: 15 amino acids. Germline CDR1 reads SGDLS; CDR2 reads YYNGEE. Deletions cut 0 bases from V and 3 bases from J, with 13 bases between. The method was immunoSEQ multiplex PCR; TCRdb's version includes in-frame clones alone and lacks a portion of them. Here the sample spans approximately 300,000 clones, around 90% being singletons. The sequence was obtained from a woman between 50 and 59 years old with COVID-19, enrolled during active disease. Sequencing was done on a sample of peripheral blood. The chain recombines TRBV9 with TRBJ2-7; TRBD2 is a possible D gene (5 bases). CDR3 sequence reads: CASSVAAGSNYEQYF. CDR3 nucleotide sequence: TGTGCCAGCAGCGTAGCGGCGGGCTCGAACTACGAGCAGTACTTC.